The source of this T cell receptor (beta chain) is a study of Ad26.COV2.S vaccination and SARS-CoV-2 variants. Study information: Recipients of Ad26.COV2.S got it intramuscularly, once or twice 56 days apart.

TCRdb's table, derived via immunoSEQ multiplex PCR, lists solely in-frame clones and lacks some. The sample holds 250,000 to 300,000 clones, about 89% seen once. CDR1 MNHEY and CDR2 SMNVEV come from the germline V gene (reference sequence). The CDR3 extends over 13 amino acids. V dropped 5 bases and J dropped 8; count of bases not matched to a gene: 6. Study observations and caveats: Estimates derived from TCR breadth and depth analyses may have underestimated total T cell responses.

Worth noting for this clone: Its cognate antigen is unknown.

Treatment of the sample: about 20 received Ad26.COV2.S at low or high dose, single or two shots; about 5 received placebo; per-sample allocation not given. All samples were drawn on day 63, counting from the first vaccine or placebo injection. At a Boston site, the person donating was an adult of 18-55 years. V is TRBV27 and J is TRBJ1-2; 9 bases agree with TRBD1. Source: peripheral blood, taken in a trial of Ad26.COV2.S vaccine versus placebo. This TCR was sampled from a person between 18 and 60 years old who received the Ad26.COV2.S COVID-19 vaccine or a placebo. This CDR3 reads CASSINRGRGYTF. The CDR3 region has the DNA TGTGCCAGCAGTATAAACAGGGGGCGAGGCTACACCTTC.